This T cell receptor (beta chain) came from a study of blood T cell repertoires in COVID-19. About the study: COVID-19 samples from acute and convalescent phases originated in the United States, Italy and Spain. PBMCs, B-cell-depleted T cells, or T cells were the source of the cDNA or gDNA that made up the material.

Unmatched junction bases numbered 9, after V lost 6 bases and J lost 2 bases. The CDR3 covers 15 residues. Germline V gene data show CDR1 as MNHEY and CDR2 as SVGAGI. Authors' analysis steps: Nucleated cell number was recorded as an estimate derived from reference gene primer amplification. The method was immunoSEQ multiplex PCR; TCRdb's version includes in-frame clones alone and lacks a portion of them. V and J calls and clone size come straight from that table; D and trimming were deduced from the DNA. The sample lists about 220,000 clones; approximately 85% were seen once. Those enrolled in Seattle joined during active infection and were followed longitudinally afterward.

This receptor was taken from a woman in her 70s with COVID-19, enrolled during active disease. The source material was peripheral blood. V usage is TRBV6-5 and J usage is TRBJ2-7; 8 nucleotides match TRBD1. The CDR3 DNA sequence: TGTGCCAGCAGGACCGGGACAGGAAAACCCTACGAGCAGTACTTC. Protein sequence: CASRTGTGKPYEQYF.